Each of the 14 T cell receptor beta chains below was sequenced from the same sample in a study of PD-1 blockade in classical Hodgkin lymphoma. Noted time point: cycle 4 day 1 (C4D1), after around six weeks of nivolumab. Autologous stem cell transplantation was followed by relapse in every patient, and brentuximab vedotin exposure varied. Clones were sequenced by immunoSEQ multiplex PCR, and TCRdb holds only the in-frame ones, with some missing. The sample holds some 95,000 clones; 90% are singletons and the top ten take under 3.5%. The sample in question was peripheral blood mononuclear cells (PBMCs), obtained before the fourth cycle of nivolumab. The receptors come from a human donor with classical Hodgkin lymphoma.

This sequence joins TRBV29-1 and TRBJ2-3; the match to TRBD2 covers 11 bases. Germline loops: CDR1 SQVTM, CDR2 ANQGSEA. Unmatched junction bases numbered 7, after V lost 1 base and J lost 7 bases. The CDR3 consists of 15 residues. Here the CDR3 reads CSVEVTSGGPNTQYF. CDR3 nucleotide sequence: TGCAGCGTTGAAGTTACTAGCGGGGGTCCAAATACGCAGTATTTT.

The chain couples TRBV7-8 to TRBJ1-1, with D unclear. Germline assignment: CDR1 SGHVS and CDR2 FQNEAQ. CDR3 length: 15 amino acids. Trimming left V 0 bases short and J 3 bases short, with 11 bases between. The CDR3 region has the DNA TGTGCCAGCAGCTTAGCCCCTGGACTTTACACTGAAGCTTTCTTT. Its protein is CASSLAPGLYTEAFF.

V gene TRBV29-1 combines with J gene TRBJ2-5; D may be TRBD1 (5 bases). Germline V gene lookup returns CDR1 SQVTM and CDR2 ANQGSEA. This CDR3 comprises 12 residues. Trimming took off 6 bases at V and 2 bases at J, with 10 bases between the two ends. The CDR3 coding sequence is TGCAGCGTAGCGACAGATCAAGAGACCCAGTACTTC. It encodes CSVATDQETQYF. The complete variable domain, with remaining parts taken from reference TRBV29-1 and TRBJ2-5, reads SAVISQKPSRDICQRGTSLTIQCQVDSQVTMMFWYRQQPGQSLTLIATANQGSEATYESGFVIDKFPISRPNLTFSTLTVSNMSPEDSSIYLCSVATDQETQYFGPGTRLLVL.

The genes are TRBV13 and TRBJ2-3; TRBD1 matches 9 bases. The V gene end was trimmed by 5 bases and the J gene end by 6 bases; junction bases not matched to a gene: 9. In germline, CDR1 is PRHDT, CDR2 FYEKMQ (reference sequence). The CDR3 contains 15 residues. This CDR3 reads CASSPGQGRFDTQYF. CDR3 nucleotides: TGTGCCAGCAGCCCCGGACAGGGGAGGTTTGATACGCAGTATTTT.

V usage is TRBV4-1 and J usage is TRBJ2-5, with TRBD2 identical over 8 bases. V lost 4 bases to trimming and J lost 5 bases; unmatched junction nucleotides: 3. The CDR3 totals 13 residues. CDR1 MGHRA and CDR2 YSYEKL come from the germline V gene. The CDR3 reads CASSLGTRETQYF. The CDR3 DNA follows: TGCGCCAGCAGCCTAGGGACTAGGGAGACCCAGTACTTC.

V gene TRBV6-6 combines with J gene TRBJ1-3, with unresolved D. This CDR3 is built from 14 residues. CDR1 MNHNY and CDR2 SVGAGI come from the germline V gene (reference sequence). V shed 7 bases and J shed 0 bases, with 10 bases lying between them. The CDR3 loop reads CASIQSHSGNTIYF. The CDR3 DNA is TGTGCCAGCATACAGTCGCACTCTGGAAACACCATATATTTT.

The J gene is TRBJ2-1, the V gene TRBV6-1; the D is unclear. V lost 0 bases, J lost 8 bases, and 8 bases lay in between. The CDR3 is 13 amino acids. Germline V gene sequence: CDR1 MNHNS, CDR2 SASEGT. The CDR3 bases are TGTGCCAGCAGTGAAGCGCCGGGCTATGAGCAGTTCTTC. Its translation is CASSEAPGYEQFF.

In its sample, this clone was seen once. The rearrangement uses TRBV5-4 and TRBJ2-7, with TRBD2 as a possible D gene (6 bases). The germline V and J ends were trimmed by 3 bases and 4 bases, with 14 bases remaining between them. The length of the CDR3 is 14 residues. CDR1 SGHNT and CDR2 YYREEE come from the germline V gene (reference sequence). The CDR3 region has the DNA TGTGCCAGCAGCTGGGGGGACTCCCATTACGAGCAGTACTTC. Translating gives CASSWGDSHYEQYF.

This chain links TRBV9 with TRBJ1-3, with D tentatively TRBD1 (6 bases). This CDR3 comprises 19 residues. The V gene's germline CDR1 is SGDLS and CDR2 YYNGEE. The V end lost 1 base, the J end lost 0 bases, and 20 bases lay between the germline ends. The CDR3 DNA sequence: TGTGCCAGCAGCGTACCTGGACCGGGACACGGAAACTCTGGAAACACCATATATTTT. Its protein product is CASSVPGPGHGNSGNTIYF. Full variable domain (missing parts from reference TRBV9 and TRBJ1-3): DSGVTQTPKHLITATGQRVTLRCSPRSGDLSVYWYQQSLDQGLQFLIQYYNGEERAKGNILERFSAQQFPDLHSELNLSSLELGDSALYFCASSVPGPGHGNSGNTIYFGEGSWLTVV.

The V and J genes are TRBV12-5 and TRBJ1-1; D unclear. CDR3 length equals 11 residues. Germline CDR1 is LGHNT and CDR2 is FRNRAP. Trimming took off 7 bases at V and 4 bases at J, with 7 bases between the two ends. The CDR3 bases are TGTGCTAGTGCCCATCCCACTGAAGCTTTCTTT. This codes for CASAHPTEAFF.

The rearrangement uses TRBV9 and TRBJ2-2; 10 nucleotides line up with TRBD2. The CDR3 totals 15 residues. CDR1 is SGDLS and CDR2 is YYNGEE in the germline V gene. V lost 4 bases, J lost 4 bases, and 4 bases stayed unmatched. The DNA for the CDR3 is TGTGCCAGCAGCACCCGGACTAGCGGCACCGGGGAGCTGTTTTTT. Its protein is CASSTRTSGTGELFF.

This chain uses TRBV12-5 with TRBJ2-2, with D perhaps being TRBD1 or TRBD2 (5 bases each). The CDR3 has 20 amino acids. Trimming cost V 5 bases and J 2 bases, with 27 bases left between them. Germline-derived CDR1 and CDR2 are LGHNT and FRNRAP. CDR3 nucleotide sequence: TGTGCTAGTGGTCCACCCCGGGGCAAAACGACCTTATCAAACACCGGGGAGCTGTTTTTT. Its protein is CASGPPRGKTTLSNTGELFF.

V usage is TRBV7-2 and J usage is TRBJ1-6, with 7 bases that match TRBD1. The CDR3 runs 16 residues. V was clipped by 6 bases and J by 7 bases; unmatched bases: 12. Germline CDR1 SGHTA, CDR2 FQGNSA. The CDR3 protein is CASRISFGTANSPLHF. The CDR3 bases are TGTGCCAGCAGGATAAGCTTCGGGACAGCCAATTCACCCCTCCACTTT.

The chain uses TRBV30 and TRBJ2-7; tentative D call: TRBD1 (5 bases). V lost 5 bases, J lost 1 base, and 12 bases lay in between. The CDR3 consists of 13 residues. Germline lookup yields CDR1 GTSNPN and CDR2 SVGIG (reference sequence). The chain's CDR3 is CAWEMGLSYEQYF. The CDR3 bases are TGTGCCTGGGAGATGGGGCTGTCCTACGAGCAGTACTTC.